One TCR beta chain is described in this entry. Its antigen is not identified. This CDR3 is built from 15 residues. With 4 bases removed from V and 2 bases from J, the gap between germline ends came to 15 bases. From germline, CDR1 is SGHDT and CDR2 YYEEEE. The data stem from a study of neoadjuvant nivolumab and ipilimumab in lung cancer. Study as a whole: Patients got nivolumab 3 mg/kg on days 1, 15 and 29; combination added ipilimumab 1 mg/kg day 1. Findings and limits, study-wide: TCR clonality did not significantly correlate with pathologic tumor regression. TCR receptors were sequenced in few samples.

The table came from immunoSEQ multiplex PCR; TCRdb's copy has only in-frame clones and leaves some out. The sample holds about 20,000 clones, around 82% seen once. The sequenced sample was tumor tissue, obtained after neoadjuvant nivolumab, alone or with ipilimumab, at or shortly before surgery. This TCR was recovered from an adult with non-small cell lung cancer. The rearrangement uses TRBV5-6 and TRBJ2-5; a weak D match, TRBD2 (5 bases). DNA of the CDR3: TGTGCCAGCAGCCCCGTCGGGATGGAACAAGAGACCCAGTACTTC. Amino acids: CASSPVGMEQETQYF.